Given below is one TCR beta chain in context. The antigen is undetermined. Clones were read by immunoSEQ multiplex PCR, and TCRdb kept only the in-frame ones, dropping some. Of roughly 54,000 clones in the sample, 94% were seen once. These data are taken from a study of human thymus T cells. Study observations and caveats: Thymic as well as blood repertoires seemed to favor certain V and J genes unevenly.

An approximately 0.45-1 mL peripheral blood aliquot was taken intraoperatively from four of eight donors. This CDR3 contains 13 residues. V was clipped by 7 bases and J by 2 bases, with 12 bases between them. Germline V CDR1 and CDR2: SGHVS, FQNEAQ. The sequence derives from a boy under two years old with a congenital heart defect but otherwise immunologically healthy. The V and J genes are TRBV7-8 and TRBJ2-7; D gene ambiguous. Specimen: blood. The CDR3 reads CASTPDGPYEQYF. Here the CDR3 DNA reads TGTGCCAGCACCCCGGACGGACCCTACGAGCAGTACTTC.